Following are 23 T cell receptor beta chains from one sample sequenced in a study of T cell responses to AZD1222 COVID-19 vaccine. Generated by immunoSEQ multiplex PCR, the TCRdb table keeps only in-frame clones and is missing some. The profile shows some 97,000 clones, about 87% of them singletons. The sequencing here drew on peripheral blood, taken on day 0 of AZD1222 vaccination. These receptors all come from an adult in good health.

The V and J genes are TRBV7-3 and TRBJ2-3, with 9 bases aligning to TRBD2. The trim removed 0 bases at V and 1 base at J, leaving 2 bases unmatched. The CDR3 runs 16 residues. Looked up from germline, CDR1 is SGHTA and CDR2 is FQGTGA. The CDR3: CASSLTASGGTDTQYF. CDR3 nucleotides: TGTGCCAGCAGCTTAACGGCTAGCGGGGGCACAGATACGCAGTATTTT.

This clone was picked up a small number of times. The J gene is TRBJ2-7, the V gene TRBV6-5, with D perhaps matching TRBD1 (6 bases). The germline V and J ends were trimmed by 2 bases and 3 bases, with 14 bases remaining between them. Germline assignment: CDR1 MNHEY and CDR2 SVGAGI. This CDR3 spans 15 amino acids. The CDR3 DNA reads TGTGCCAGCAGTTACGCTGGGAAACAGGGCTACGAGCAGTACTTC. This encodes CASSYAGKQGYEQYF.

V gene TRBV6-1 combines with J gene TRBJ1-2, with TRBD1 matching over 8 bases. Germline V gene sequence: CDR1 MNHNS, CDR2 SASEGT. The CDR3 consists of 16 residues. After removal of 2 bases from V and 2 bases from J, the junction contained 7 bases not matched to a gene. The CDR3 here is CASSEQGAMPNYGYTF. CDR3 nucleotide sequence: TGTGCCAGCAGTGAACAGGGGGCGATGCCCAACTATGGCTACACCTTC.

The CDR3 loop reads CASSLDSYKGNTEAFF. Written as DNA, the CDR3 is TGCGCCAGCAGCCTCGATTCTTATAAGGGTAACACTGAAGCTTTCTTT. The V and J genes are TRBV5-1 and TRBJ1-1; D is unresolved. V lost 4 bases and J lost 2, with 18 bases in between. CDR3 length: 16 amino acids. Germline-derived CDR1 and CDR2 are SGHRS and YFSETQ.

The chain is built from TRBV18 and TRBJ1-3; D is ambiguous. Germline values: CDR1 KGHSH, CDR2 LQKENI. This CDR3 contains 13 residues. V lost 3 bases and J lost 6, with 9 bases in between. The CDR3 reads CASSPPTANTIYF. CDR3 nucleotides: TGTGCCAGCTCACCCCCGACGGCAAACACCATATATTTT.

The chain joins TRBV18 to TRBJ1-2; 7 nucleotides agree with TRBD1. The CDR3 totals 13 residues. V lost 5 bases, J lost 3 bases, and 3 bases stayed unmatched. CDR1 and CDR2 from the germline V gene are KGHSH and LQKENI. The chain's CDR3 is CASSATGDYGYTF. In DNA form, the CDR3 reads TGTGCCAGCTCAGCTACAGGGGACTATGGCTACACCTTC.

A note on this clone: Other DNA sequences within the sample encode an identical CDR3. The chain combines TRBV5-5 with TRBJ2-2; D gene uncertain. Germline CDR1 reads SGHKS; CDR2 reads YYEKEE (reference sequence). V lost 4 bases and J 2 bases, leaving 12 bases between the germline ends. CDR3 length: 15 amino acids. The CDR3 sequence: CASSLGRTNTGELFF. The CDR3 DNA sequence: TGTGCCAGCAGCCTTGGGCGTACTAACACCGGGGAGCTGTTTTTT.

The chain carries TRBV4-2 and TRBJ1-2; D is perhaps TRBD1 (6 bases). Per germline, CDR1 LGHNA and CDR2 YNFKEQ. V lost 0 bases and J 5 bases, leaving 16 bases between the germline ends. This CDR3 is 16 amino acids long. In DNA form, the CDR3 reads TGTGCCAGCAGCCAAGATCGGCCAGGGGTGGGGTATGGCTACACCTTC. It encodes CASSQDRPGVGYGYTF.

The CDR3 loop reads CASSQDGLSSWTETQYF. In nucleotides, the CDR3 is TGTGCCAGCAGCCAAGATGGGCTCTCCTCCTGGACAGAGACCCAGTACTTC. The chain is built from TRBV4-2 and TRBJ2-5, with no clear D. CDR1 and CDR2 from the germline V gene are LGHNA and YNFKEQ. Trimming pared 0 bases from V and 4 bases from J, leaving 18 bases between. There are 17 residues in the CDR3.

V is TRBV28 and J is TRBJ1-1; D remains ambiguous. Looked up from germline, CDR1 is MDHEN and CDR2 is SYDVKM. The CDR3 is 15 residues long. V lost 1 base and J 6 bases, leaving 15 bases between the germline ends. The CDR3 is CASSLSAGVVAEAFF. The CDR3 DNA reads TGTGCCAGCAGTTTATCCGCAGGCGTCGTGGCTGAAGCTTTCTTT.

This sequence joins TRBV5-1 and TRBJ2-1; 13 bases agree with TRBD2. CDR3 size: 13 residues. Unmatched junction bases numbered 3, after V lost 2 bases and J lost 13 bases. CDR1 is SGHRS and CDR2 is YFSETQ in the germline V gene. The CDR3 is CASSLGLAGDQFF. In DNA form, the CDR3 reads TGCGCCAGCAGCTTAGGACTAGCGGGGGACCAGTTCTTC.

This clone was observed a single time. The rearrangement joins TRBV18 to TRBJ1-6; D not certain. Trimming left V 8 bases short and J 7 bases short, with 15 bases between. CDR3 length: 14 amino acids. The germline CDR1 and CDR2 sequences are KGHSH and LQKENI. CDR3 DNA: TGTGCCAGCGGGGAAGGGCCGGGAAATTCACCCCTCCACTTT. It codes for CASGEGPGNSPLHF. Looking up the rest from reference TRBV18 and TRBJ1-6 gives the full variable domain: NAGVMQNPRHLVRRRGQEARLRCSPMKGHSHVYWYRQLPEEGLKFMVYLQKENIIDESGMPKERFSAEFPKEGPSILRIQQVVRGDSAAYFCASGEGPGNSPLHFGNGTRLTVT.

This rearrangement joins TRBV19 to TRBJ1-3, with TRBD1 as a possible D gene (5 bases). V lost 6 bases and J 0 bases, leaving 12 bases between the germline ends. Germline lookup yields CDR1 LNHDA and CDR2 SQIVND (reference sequence). The CDR3 runs 15 residues. The CDR3 spells CASRLDSSSGNTIYF. CDR3 sequence (DNA): TGTGCCAGTAGACTTGACAGCTCCTCTGGAAACACCATATATTTT.

The rearrangement uses TRBV9 and TRBJ2-5, with 8 nucleotides matching TRBD1. In germline, CDR1 is SGDLS, CDR2 YYNGEE. J gave up 0 bases and V 3 bases, and 1 base lay outside the gene matches. This CDR3 has 14 residues. The CDR3 region is CASSDRGYQETQYF. Here the CDR3 DNA reads TGTGCCAGCAGCGACAGGGGGTACCAAGAGACCCAGTACTTC.

This clone was observed a single time. The chain employs TRBV10-3 and TRBJ1-2, with unresolved D. The CDR3 runs to 14 residues. Germline V gene lookup returns CDR1 ENHRY and CDR2 SYGVKD. V was clipped by 4 bases and J by 2 bases, with 11 bases between them. The CDR3 reads CAISGGGGNYGYTF. CDR3 coding DNA: TGTGCCATCAGTGGAGGTGGCGGAAACTATGGCTACACCTTC.

The chain carries TRBV6-1 and TRBJ1-3; D uncertain. Germline V CDR1 and CDR2: MNHNS, SASEGT. V shed 3 bases and J shed 0 bases, with 9 bases lying between them. This CDR3 has 15 residues. The CDR3 is CASSERVASGNTIYF. Written as DNA, the CDR3 is TGTGCCAGCAGTGAGCGGGTTGCCTCTGGAAACACCATATATTTT.

The chain employs TRBV4-1 and TRBJ1-1; no clear D. The CDR3 totals 15 residues. Germline CDR1 and CDR2: MGHRA and YSYEKL. The germline V and J ends were trimmed by 0 bases and 2 bases, with 10 bases remaining between them. The chain's CDR3 is CASSQEGSQNTEAFF. The CDR3 DNA is TGCGCCAGCAGCCAAGAGGGCAGCCAAAACACTGAAGCTTTCTTT.

This chain connects TRBV27 to TRBJ1-1, with a weak D call TRBD1 (6 bases). This CDR3 is 15 amino acids long. The germline V and J ends were trimmed by 3 bases and 4 bases, with 15 bases remaining between them. Germline loops: CDR1 MNHEY, CDR2 SMNVEV (reference sequence). The chain's CDR3 is CASSLAGALGTEAFF. The CDR3 bases are TGTGCCAGCAGTTTGGCAGGGGCCCTGGGCACTGAAGCTTTCTTT.

The chain links TRBV18 to TRBJ1-2, with 12 bases fitting TRBD1. The CDR3 has 15 residues. V dropped 1 base and J dropped 8; count of bases not matched to a gene: 5. Germline CDR1 is KGHSH and CDR2 is LQKENI. This chain's CDR3 is CASSPQRDRGLGYTF. CDR3 nucleotide sequence: TGTGCCAGCTCACCACAACGGGACAGGGGGCTAGGCTACACCTTC.

The chain joins TRBV4-3 to TRBJ1-1; the D is unclear. The CDR3 is made up of 13 amino acids. Trimming took 6 bases from V and 3 from J, leaving 11 bases between them. Per germline, CDR1 LGHNA and CDR2 YSLEER. The CDR3 loop reads CASSRAGYTEAFF. As DNA, the CDR3 is TGCGCCAGCAGTCGGGCGGGGTACACTGAAGCTTTCTTT.

This sequence joins TRBV28 and TRBJ1-2; the D is unclear. Trimming left V 5 bases short and J 3 bases short, with 13 bases between. The CDR3 has 14 amino acids. Germline lookup yields CDR1 MDHEN and CDR2 SYDVKM. The CDR3, as DNA: TGTGCCAGCAGTCTACTGGCGAGGGACTATGGCTACACCTTC. Translation gives CASSLLARDYGYTF.

The chain has TRBV19 and TRBJ2-7; 7 bases align to TRBD1. Germline CDR1 LNHDA, CDR2 SQIVND (reference sequence). The length of the CDR3 is 14 residues. The V and J ends lost 0 bases and 4 bases, in that order; junction bases with no gene match: 3. CDR3 loop: CASSIDPTGYEQYF. Here the CDR3 DNA reads TGTGCCAGTAGTATAGATCCGACAGGGTACGAGCAGTACTTC.

This chain joins TRBV6-2 or TRBV6-3 and TRBJ2-2; D unclear. The CDR3 extends over 15 amino acids. Between the trimmed V and J ends, which lost 0 bases and 1 base, there was a span of 6 bases. The germline V gene encodes CDR1 MNHEY and CDR2 SVGEGT. The CDR3 protein is CASSYSRQNTGELFF. CDR3 DNA: TGTGCCAGCAGTTACTCAAGACAGAACACCGGGGAGCTGTTTTTT.